The rows below give T cell receptor beta chains drawn from one sample of a study of human T cells and chemical hapten exposure. TCRdb recomputed calls from the RACE reads with MiXCR, one row per CDR3 protein. This table holds some 54,000 distinct CDR3 sequences, 9.5% to 10% found once. The input for sequencing was whole blood, taken in connection with sensitization to the hapten diphenylcyclopropenone (DPC). All receptors derive from a woman aged 45-65 years with alopecia areata. Some clones in this sample may be carry-over from other donors' samples. The CDR3 runs from the conserved cysteine through the conserved F or W. The order of the fields is J gene, D gene, CDR3 length, clone size, V gene, CDR3 DNA, CDR3 protein. D genes are given only for firm matches. Clone size appears in some rows only: once, few, many, or a class for an expanded clone.

j_gene: TRBJ1-1; d_gene: .; len: 13; abundance: .; v_gene: TRBV20-1; CDR3nt: TGCAGTGCTAGGGTCTCCCCGAACACTGAAGCTTTCTTT; CDR3aa: CSARVSPNTEAFF
j_gene: TRBJ2-3; d_gene: TRBD2; len: 15; abundance: .; v_gene: TRBV28; CDR3nt: TGTGCCAGCAGTCCTCTAGCGGGAACCACAGATACGCAGTATTTT; CDR3aa: CASSPLAGTTDTQYF
j_gene: TRBJ2-3; d_gene: TRBD1; len: 17; abundance: .; v_gene: TRBV24-1; CDR3nt: TGTGCCACCAGCGCCCCGGACAGGGCGGTTGGGACAGATACGCAGTATTTT; CDR3aa: CATSAPDRAVGTDTQYF
j_gene: TRBJ2-7; d_gene: TRBD1; len: 14; abundance: .; v_gene: TRBV20-1; CDR3nt: TGCAGTGCTCCAGACAGGGTGAATCCCTACGAGCAGTACTTC; CDR3aa: CSAPDRVNPYEQYF
j_gene: TRBJ1-5; d_gene: .; len: 12; abundance: many; v_gene: TRBV6-1; CDR3nt: TGTGCCAGCGGCCCTGTAAGAGAGCCCCAGCATTTT; CDR3aa: CASGPVREPQHF
j_gene: TRBJ2-1; d_gene: TRBD2; len: 15; abundance: .; v_gene: TRBV20-1; CDR3nt: TGCAGTGCTAGAAAGGGACTAGCGGCTTACAATGAGCAGTTCTTC; CDR3aa: CSARKGLAAYNEQFF
j_gene: TRBJ1-1; d_gene: .; len: 14; abundance: many; v_gene: TRBV28; CDR3nt: TGTGCCAGCAGCTTGCGACTGCAGAACACTGAAGCTTTCTTT; CDR3aa: CASSLRLQNTEAFF
j_gene: TRBJ2-5; d_gene: .; len: 15; abundance: few; v_gene: TRBV11-2; CDR3nt: TGTGCCAGCAGCTTTGACTCCAAGACAGAAGAGACCCAGTACTTC; CDR3aa: CASSFDSKTEETQYF
j_gene: TRBJ1-2; d_gene: TRBD1; len: 13; abundance: few; v_gene: TRBV2; CDR3nt: TGTGCCAGCAAAAGAACAGGGGGCGATGGCTACACCTTC; CDR3aa: CASKRTGGDGYTF
j_gene: TRBJ1-6; d_gene: .; len: 16; abundance: few; v_gene: TRBV7-2; CDR3nt: TGTGCCAGCAGCTTAGTCAGAGTGTCAGCGGCTTCACCCCTCCACTTT; CDR3aa: CASSLVRVSAASPLHF
j_gene: TRBJ1-5; d_gene: .; len: 14; abundance: .; v_gene: TRBV28; CDR3nt: TGTGCCAGCAGTTTAGTGGGGGAGAATCAGCCCCAGCATTTT; CDR3aa: CASSLVGENQPQHF
j_gene: TRBJ1-4; d_gene: TRBD1; len: 15; abundance: many; v_gene: TRBV6-1; CDR3nt: TGTGCCAGCAACGGACAGGGGAGGGCTAATGAAAAACTGTTTTTT; CDR3aa: CASNGQGRANEKLFF
j_gene: TRBJ1-2; d_gene: .; len: 13; abundance: many; v_gene: TRBV7-2; CDR3nt: TGTGCCAGCAGCTCCGTGGAGGGGGACGGCTACACCTTC; CDR3aa: CASSSVEGDGYTF
j_gene: TRBJ2-3; d_gene: .; len: 18; abundance: .; v_gene: TRBV2; CDR3nt: TGTGCCAGCAGTGCGACCACCGGAGGACACCTAAGCACAGATACGCAGTATTTT; CDR3aa: CASSATTGGHLSTDTQYF
j_gene: TRBJ2-2; d_gene: .; len: 16; abundance: .; v_gene: TRBV7-9; CDR3nt: TGTGCCAGCATCAATCTCCGGGACACAACCACCGGGGAGCTGTTTTTT; CDR3aa: CASINLRDTTTGELFF
j_gene: TRBJ2-5; d_gene: .; len: 16; abundance: few; v_gene: TRBV6-5; CDR3nt: TGTGCCAGCAGTTGGAGGGCAGGGAGCCCCCAAGAGACCCAGTACTTC; CDR3aa: CASSWRAGSPQETQYF
j_gene: TRBJ2-7; d_gene: TRBD2; len: 17; abundance: few; v_gene: TRBV28; CDR3nt: TGTGCCAGCAGTTTACGGGCGGCTAGCGGGAGGGCAGGGGAGCAGTACTTC; CDR3aa: CASSLRAASGRAGEQYF
j_gene: TRBJ1-1; d_gene: .; len: 12; abundance: few; v_gene: TRBV28; CDR3nt: TGTGCCAGCAGCAGGACAGTTAAGGAAGCTTTCTTT; CDR3aa: CASSRTVKEAFF
j_gene: TRBJ2-7; d_gene: .; len: 14; abundance: many; v_gene: TRBV29-1; CDR3nt: TGCAGCGTTGCTGAAAAAGGGGCGGGATACGAGCAGTACTTC; CDR3aa: CSVAEKGAGYEQYF
j_gene: TRBJ1-6; d_gene: .; len: 16; abundance: .; v_gene: TRBV6-6; CDR3nt: TGTGCCAGCAGTTACGCCAACCCGAGGGGAGATTCACCCCTCCACTTT; CDR3aa: CASSYANPRGDSPLHF
j_gene: TRBJ2-1; d_gene: .; len: 16; abundance: .; v_gene: TRBV18; CDR3nt: TGTGCCAGCTCACCACGAGGTGGGGGGGCCATCAATGAGCAGTTCTTC; CDR3aa: CASSPRGGGAINEQFF
j_gene: TRBJ2-2; d_gene: .; len: 15; abundance: many; v_gene: TRBV12-3/TRBV12-4; CDR3nt: TGTGCCAGCAGCCCCGGGGCAGCCGAATTGGGGGAGCTGTTTTTT; CDR3aa: CASSPGAAELGELFF
j_gene: TRBJ1-4; d_gene: .; len: 14; abundance: many; v_gene: TRBV25-1; CDR3nt: TGTGCCAGCAGTGGATTCAGGGGAGGTGAAAAACTGTTTTTT; CDR3aa: CASSGFRGGEKLFF
j_gene: TRBJ1-5; d_gene: .; len: 12; abundance: many; v_gene: TRBV27; CDR3nt: TGTGCCAGCAGTCTTCTCAATCAGCCCCAGCATTTT; CDR3aa: CASSLLNQPQHF
j_gene: TRBJ1-4; d_gene: .; len: 13; abundance: many; v_gene: TRBV18; CDR3nt: TGTGCCAGCTCACCGATCCTACTTGAAAAACTGTTTTTT; CDR3aa: CASSPILLEKLFF
j_gene: TRBJ2-7; d_gene: TRBD2; len: 14; abundance: .; v_gene: TRBV28; CDR3nt: TGTGCCAGCAGTCTGAGCGGGAGTTCCTACGAGCAGTACTTC; CDR3aa: CASSLSGSSYEQYF
j_gene: TRBJ2-1; d_gene: .; len: 16; abundance: .; v_gene: TRBV7-2; CDR3nt: TGTGCCAGCAGCTTATTTGCGGGGAATTCCTACAATGAGCAGTTCTTC; CDR3aa: CASSLFAGNSYNEQFF
j_gene: TRBJ2-5; d_gene: TRBD1; len: 15; abundance: few; v_gene: TRBV11-2; CDR3nt: TGTGCCAGCAGCTATCTCGGACAGGGGGGAGAGACCCAGTACTTC; CDR3aa: CASSYLGQGGETQYF
j_gene: TRBJ2-2; d_gene: TRBD1; len: 14; abundance: few; v_gene: TRBV11-3; CDR3nt: TGTGCCAGCAGCCCGGGACAGGGGACCGGGGAGCTGTTTTTT; CDR3aa: CASSPGQGTGELFF
j_gene: TRBJ2-7; d_gene: .; len: 15; abundance: many; v_gene: TRBV11-2; CDR3nt: TGTGCCAGCAGCCCGCTGGCCCAGTCCTTCTACGAGCAGTACTTC; CDR3aa: CASSPLAQSFYEQYF
j_gene: TRBJ2-7; d_gene: TRBD1; len: 13; abundance: .; v_gene: TRBV7-9; CDR3nt: TGTGCCAGCACCGAGACAGGGCTCGGCGAGCAGTACTTC; CDR3aa: CASTETGLGEQYF
j_gene: TRBJ1-2; d_gene: .; len: 14; abundance: .; v_gene: TRBV6-6; CDR3nt: TGTGCCAGCAGTTACCGGACCGGTGGCTATGGCTACACCTTC; CDR3aa: CASSYRTGGYGYTF